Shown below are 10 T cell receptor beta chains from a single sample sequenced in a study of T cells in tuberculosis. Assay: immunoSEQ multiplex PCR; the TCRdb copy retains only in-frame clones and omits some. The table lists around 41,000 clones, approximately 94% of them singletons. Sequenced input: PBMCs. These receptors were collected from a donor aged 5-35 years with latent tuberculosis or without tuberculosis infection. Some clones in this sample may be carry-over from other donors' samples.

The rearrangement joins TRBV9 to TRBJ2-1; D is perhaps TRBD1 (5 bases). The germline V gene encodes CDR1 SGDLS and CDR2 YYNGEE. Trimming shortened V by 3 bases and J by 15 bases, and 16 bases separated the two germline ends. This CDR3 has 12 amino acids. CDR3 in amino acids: CASSGSRGFLFF. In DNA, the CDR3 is TGTGCCAGCAGCGGATCAAGGGGATTTCTGTTCTTC.

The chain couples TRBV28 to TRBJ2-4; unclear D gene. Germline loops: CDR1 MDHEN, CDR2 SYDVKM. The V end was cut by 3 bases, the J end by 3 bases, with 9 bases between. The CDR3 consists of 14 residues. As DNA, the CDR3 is TGTGCCAGCAGTTTCTCTGGAGACAAAAACATTCAGTACTTC. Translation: CASSFSGDKNIQYF. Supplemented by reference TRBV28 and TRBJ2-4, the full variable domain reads DVKVTQSSRYLVKRTGEKVFLECVQDMDHENMFWYRQDPGLGLRLIYFSYDVKMKEKGDIPEGYSVSREKKERFSLILESASTNQTSMYLCASSFSGDKNIQYFGAGTRLSVL.

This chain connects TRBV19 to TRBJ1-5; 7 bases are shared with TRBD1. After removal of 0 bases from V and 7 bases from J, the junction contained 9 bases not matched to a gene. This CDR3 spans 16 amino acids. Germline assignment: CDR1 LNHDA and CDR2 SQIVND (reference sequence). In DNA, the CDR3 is TGTGCCAGTAGTATAGATCGGGACAGAGTGGGGCAGCCCCAGCATTTT. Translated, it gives CASSIDRDRVGQPQHF. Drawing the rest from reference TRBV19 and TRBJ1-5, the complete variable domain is DGGITQSPKYLFRKEGQNVTLSCEQNLNHDAMYWYRQDPGQGLRLIYYSQIVNDFQKGDIAEGYSVSREKKESFPLTVTSAQKNPTAFYLCASSIDRDRVGQPQHFGDGTRLSIL.

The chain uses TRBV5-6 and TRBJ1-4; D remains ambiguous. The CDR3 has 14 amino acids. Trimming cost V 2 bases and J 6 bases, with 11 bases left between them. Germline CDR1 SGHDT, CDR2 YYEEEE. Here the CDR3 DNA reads TGTGCCAGCAGCTTAAGAGGGCTGGATGAAAAACTGTTTTTT. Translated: CASSLRGLDEKLFF.

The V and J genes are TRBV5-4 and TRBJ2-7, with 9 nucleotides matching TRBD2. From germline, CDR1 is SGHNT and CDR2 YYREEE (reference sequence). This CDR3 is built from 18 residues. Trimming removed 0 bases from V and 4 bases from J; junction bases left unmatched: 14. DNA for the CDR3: TGTGCCAGCAGCTTGGGTGGTAGCGGGAGTCCCAAACCTTACGAGCAGTACTTC. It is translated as CASSLGGSGSPKPYEQYF.

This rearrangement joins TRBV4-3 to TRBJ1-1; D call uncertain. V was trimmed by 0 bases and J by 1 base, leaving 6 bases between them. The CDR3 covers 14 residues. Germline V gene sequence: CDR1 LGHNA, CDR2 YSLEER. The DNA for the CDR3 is TGCGCCAGCAGCCAAGAATGGAGGAACACTGAAGCTTTCTTT. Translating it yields CASSQEWRNTEAFF.

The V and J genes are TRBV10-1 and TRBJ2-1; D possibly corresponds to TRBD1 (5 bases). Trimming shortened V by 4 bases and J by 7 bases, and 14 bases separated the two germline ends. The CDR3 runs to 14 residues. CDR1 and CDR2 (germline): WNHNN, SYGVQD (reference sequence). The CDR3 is CASSADTQGNEQFF. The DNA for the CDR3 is TGCGCCAGCAGTGCGGACACCCAAGGGAATGAGCAGTTCTTC.

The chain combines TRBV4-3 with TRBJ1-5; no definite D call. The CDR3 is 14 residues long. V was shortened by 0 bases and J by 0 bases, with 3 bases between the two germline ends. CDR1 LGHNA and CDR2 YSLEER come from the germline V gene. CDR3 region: CASSQDRSNQPQHF. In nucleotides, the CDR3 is TGCGCCAGCAGCCAAGATCGTAGCAATCAGCCCCAGCATTTT.

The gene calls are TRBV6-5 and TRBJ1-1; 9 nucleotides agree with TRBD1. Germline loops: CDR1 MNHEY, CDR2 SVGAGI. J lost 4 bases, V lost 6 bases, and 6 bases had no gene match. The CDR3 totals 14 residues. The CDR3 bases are TGTGCCAGCAGACTACAGGGGGCGGGCACTGAAGCTTTCTTT. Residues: CASRLQGAGTEAFF.

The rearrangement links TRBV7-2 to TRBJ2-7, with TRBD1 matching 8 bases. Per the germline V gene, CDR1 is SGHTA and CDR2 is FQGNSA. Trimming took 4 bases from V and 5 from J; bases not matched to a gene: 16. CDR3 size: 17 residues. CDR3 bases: TGTGCCAGCAGCTGGGACTTGGGGAGGACAGGGTTTAACGAGCAGTACTTC. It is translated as CASSWDLGRTGFNEQYF.